The 11 T cell receptor beta chains reported below all come from one sample, sequenced in a study of STAT3 mutations in large granular lymphocyte leukemia. General study results and limits: Every T-cell large granular lymphocyte leukemia patient had at least one immunodominant TCR beta clonotype.

For these receptors, no antigen is known. Sequencing was performed with immunoSEQ multiplex PCR; in TCRdb, only in-frame clones are kept and a portion is missing. The data contain some 10,000 clones, around 89% of them singletons. The sample consisted of peripheral blood mononuclear cells. These receptors all come from a man aged 55 to 70 with T-cell large granular lymphocyte leukemia. Some clones in this sample may be carry-over from other donors' samples.

In this sample, this clone turned up once. DNA for the CDR3: TGTGCCAGCAGTCTCCCCACGACAGGGAACACTGAAGCTTTCTTT. It specifies CASSLPTTGNTEAFF. The chain recombines TRBV28 with TRBJ1-1, with a weak D call TRBD1 (6 bases). Trimming took 5 bases from V and 1 from J, leaving 14 bases between them. Germline values: CDR1 MDHEN, CDR2 SYDVKM. The CDR3 is made up of 15 amino acids. The complete variable domain, with remaining parts taken from reference TRBV28 and TRBJ1-1, reads DVKVTQSSRYLVKRTGEKVFLECVQDMDHENMFWYRQDPGLGLRLIYFSYDVKMKEKGDIPEGYSVSREKKERFSLILESASTNQTSMYLCASSLPTTGNTEAFFGQGTRLTVV.

The V gene is TRBV27, the J gene TRBJ1-2; D is possibly TRBD1 (6 bases). In germline, CDR1 is MNHEY, CDR2 SMNVEV (reference sequence). The CDR3 totals 15 residues. V was trimmed by 4 bases and J by 7 bases, leaving 19 bases between them. In DNA, the CDR3 is TGTGCCAGCAGTTCTGACCCGGGACAATCAGCTGGCTACACCTTC. This encodes CASSSDPGQSAGYTF.

The rearrangement joins TRBV7-2 to TRBJ2-7; no firm D call. The CDR3 runs to 15 residues. Germline V gene data show CDR1 as SGHTA and CDR2 as FQGNSA. Between the trimmed V and J ends, which lost 5 bases and 3 bases, there was a span of 17 bases. The CDR3 reads CASSPPVTLHYEQYF. The CDR3, as DNA: TGTGCCAGCAGCCCGCCGGTGACCCTCCACTACGAGCAGTACTTC.

V and J are TRBV11-2 and TRBJ1-6; no reliable D call. Trimming shortened V by 5 bases and J by 11 bases, and 16 bases separated the two germline ends. The CDR3 is 14 residues long. Germline V CDR1 and CDR2: SGHAT, FQNNGV. The chain's CDR3 is CASSAREGWAPLHF. The CDR3 DNA sequence: TGTGCCAGCAGCGCCCGCGAGGGTTGGGCACCCCTCCACTTT.

V and J are TRBV9 and TRBJ2-1, with D hard to call. The V gene lost 3 bases and the J gene lost 4 bases, with 14 bases spanning the gap. CDR3 length equals 15 residues. Germline CDR1 SGDLS, CDR2 YYNGEE. The CDR3: CASSDGPEAYNEQFF. The CDR3 nucleotides are TGTGCCAGCAGCGACGGACCCGAGGCGTACAATGAGCAGTTCTTC.

The V call is TRBV29-1, the J call TRBJ1-4; D is possibly TRBD1 (6 bases). The CDR3 consists of 13 residues. V was pared by 1 base and J by 6 bases, with 9 bases between. Germline values: CDR1 SQVTM, CDR2 ANQGSEA. DNA for the CDR3: TGCAGCGTTGAAGTGGGGGCAGATGAAAAACTGTTTTTT. As protein: CSVEVGADEKLFF.

The chain joins TRBV5-1 to TRBJ1-2; D is perhaps TRBD1 (6 bases). CDR1 and CDR2 from the germline V gene are SGHRS and YFSETQ. V shed 4 bases and J shed 4 bases, with 17 bases lying between them. The CDR3 length is 15 residues. This chain's CDR3 is CASSIDGGQGYGYTF. The CDR3 nucleotides are TGCGCCAGCAGCATAGACGGGGGGCAAGGCTATGGCTACACCTTC.

This clone has just one count. The V and J genes are TRBV28 and TRBJ1-3, with TRBD1 as a possible D gene (5 bases). Trimming pared 5 bases from V and 0 bases from J, leaving 14 bases between. The V gene's germline CDR1 is MDHEN and CDR2 SYDVKM. This CDR3 spans 16 amino acids. DNA for the CDR3: TGTGCCAGCAGTCTCGGACAAGGCCTCTCTGGAAACACCATATATTTT. Its translation is CASSLGQGLSGNTIYF.

The V call is TRBV18, the J call TRBJ2-1, with no clear D. This CDR3 has 13 residues. Per germline, CDR1 KGHSH and CDR2 LQKENI. Trimming took 3 bases from V and 7 from J, leaving 10 bases between them. CDR3 coding DNA: TGTGCCAGCTCACCGGGCCGGGCGAATGAGCAGTTCTTC. Translation gives CASSPGRANEQFF.

The rearrangement links TRBV5-1 to TRBJ1-6; a possible D gene is TRBD1 (6 bases). Germline V CDR1 and CDR2: SGHRS, YFSETQ. V lost 0 bases and J 6 bases, leaving 13 bases between the germline ends. This CDR3 is built from 16 residues. CDR3 protein: CASSLAPGQSNSPLHF. CDR3 in DNA: TGCGCCAGCAGCTTGGCCCCCGGACAGTCTAATTCACCCCTCCACTTT.

There are a few counts of this clone. The CDR3 region has the DNA TGTGCCAGCAGCTTAGCTAGCCCAGGCGGGAGTTCCGGTGAGCAGTTCTTC. This translates into CASSLASPGGSSGEQFF. This rearrangement joins TRBV7-8 to TRBJ2-1; 7 bases match TRBD2. V was clipped by 0 bases and J by 9 bases; unmatched bases: 14. Germline V gene data show CDR1 as SGHVS and CDR2 as FQNEAQ. There are 17 residues in the CDR3.